A single sample gave rise to the 32 T cell receptor beta chains below, sequenced in a study of OX40 agonist ivuxolimab in advanced cancers. TCRdb's table, derived via immunoSEQ multiplex PCR, lists solely in-frame clones and lacks some. The profile shows more than 80,000 clones, roughly nine tenths of them singletons. Here the sequenced sample was CD4+ or CD8+ T cells sorted from blood, taken in a trial of the OX40 agonist ivuxolimab. The receptors were gathered from an adult with an advanced solid tumor such as melanoma, head and neck, liver or kidney cancer.

This chain uses TRBV7-3 with TRBJ2-2, with D hard to call. Trimming removed 6 bases at V and 4 bases at J, with 9 bases between. The CDR3 extends over 13 amino acids. The germline gives CDR1 SGHTA, CDR2 FQGTGA. The CDR3 nucleotides read TGTGCCAGCAGGCTACCTGGCACCGGGGAGCTGTTTTTT. Its translation: CASRLPGTGELFF.

The chain uses TRBV4-2 and TRBJ2-7; unclear D gene. The CDR3 consists of 14 residues. Germline assignment: CDR1 LGHNA and CDR2 YNFKEQ. Trimming took off 0 bases at V and 6 bases at J, with 12 bases between the two ends. The CDR3 coding sequence is TGTGCCAGCAGCCAAGAACATTCTATGGGCGAGCAGTACTTC. Its protein product is CASSQEHSMGEQYF.

This chain joins TRBV9 and TRBJ2-1, with D maybe TRBD2 (5 bases). Per germline, CDR1 SGDLS and CDR2 YYNGEE. The CDR3 consists of 15 residues. V gave up 3 bases and J gave up 1 base, with 11 bases separating them. The CDR3 loop is CASSGDSVSYNEQFF. The CDR3 DNA follows: TGTGCCAGCAGCGGAGATAGCGTTTCCTACAATGAGCAGTTCTTC.

The chain has TRBV25-1 and TRBJ2-2; 9 bases agree with TRBD1. Germline CDR1 MGHDK, CDR2 SYGVNS. The ends lost 1 base at V and 4 bases at J; junction bases unmatched: 4. This CDR3 has 16 residues. The CDR3 nucleotides are TGTGCCAGCAGTGAATTACAGGGGGCGGGCACCGGGGAGCTGTTTTTT. Amino acids: CASSELQGAGTGELFF. Full variable domain (outside the CDR3, taken from reference TRBV25-1 and TRBJ2-2): EADIYQTPRYLVIGTGKKITLECSQTMGHDKMYWYQQDPGMELHLIHYSYGVNSTEKGDLSSESTVSRIRTEHFPLTLESARPSHTSQYLCASSELQGAGTGELFFGEGSRLTVL.

The V gene is TRBV7-9, the J gene TRBJ2-1; 9 bases are shared with TRBD2. Per the germline V gene, CDR1 is SEHNR and CDR2 is FQNEAQ (reference sequence). The CDR3 has 16 residues. Trimming cost V 1 base and J 3 bases; bases outside gene matches: 4. Written as DNA, the CDR3 is TGTGCCAGCAGCTTAGGGTCTAGCGGGAACTACAATGAGCAGTTCTTC. This codes for CASSLGSSGNYNEQFF.

The CDR3 bases are TGCAGCGTCCAGGTGGGGTTGGGGGGCTACACCTTC. It encodes CSVQVGLGGYTF. The chain joins TRBV29-1 to TRBJ1-2; no firm D call. This CDR3 is 12 amino acids long. Trimming took off 6 bases at V and 8 bases at J, with 16 bases between the two ends. Germline CDR1 is SQVTM and CDR2 is ANQGSEA.

The chain joins TRBV11-3 to TRBJ2-3; 12 bases fit TRBD2. Germline V gene data show CDR1 as SGHNT and CDR2 as YENEEA. This CDR3 is 17 amino acids long. Trimming at V came to 0 bases and at J to 0 bases, leaving 1 base not matched to a gene. The CDR3, as DNA: TGTGCCAGCAGCTTAGATGGGACTAGCGGGAGCACAGATACGCAGTATTTT. Translated: CASSLDGTSGSTDTQYF.

The genes are TRBV30 and TRBJ2-6; D gene unclear. Trimming stripped 3 bases from V and 0 bases from J, with 3 bases between. This CDR3 has 13 amino acids. Germline V gene sequence: CDR1 GTSNPN, CDR2 SVGIG (reference sequence). CDR3 sequence (DNA): TGTGCCTGGAGCGACTCTGGGGCCAACGTCCTGACTTTC. This sequence encodes CAWSDSGANVLTF.

V usage is TRBV5-1 and J usage is TRBJ2-3, with a possible D match to TRBD1 (6 bases). Looked up from germline, CDR1 is SGHRS and CDR2 is YFSETQ. The CDR3 has 14 residues. Trimming removed 4 bases at V and 2 bases at J, with 11 bases between. CDR3 in DNA: TGCGCCAGCAGCCCAGGGGTGGACACAGATACGCAGTATTTT. This encodes CASSPGVDTDTQYF.

The chain recombines TRBV11-2 with TRBJ2-5; 8 positions match TRBD2. Germline CDR1 and CDR2: SGHAT and FQNNGV. Germline trimming cut 2 bases from V and 2 bases from J; bases unmatched to any gene: 4. The CDR3 has 15 residues. The CDR3 coding sequence is TGTGCCAGCAGCTTAACGGGAGGGTTTCAAGAGACCCAGTACTTC. It yields the protein CASSLTGGFQETQYF. Variable domain in full (rest from reference TRBV11-2 and TRBJ2-5): EAGVAQSPRYKIIEKRQSVAFWCNPISGHATLYWYQQILGQGPKLLIQFQNNGVVDDSQLPKDRFSAERLKGVDSTLKIQPAKLEDSAVYLCASSLTGGFQETQYFGPGTRLLVL.

The genes are TRBV27 and TRBJ2-7, with 8 positions matching TRBD1. V trimming: 6 bases; J trimming: 4 bases; junction bases outside the gene matches: 11. The CDR3 is 15 residues long. The V gene's germline CDR1 is MNHEY and CDR2 SMNVEV (reference sequence). Here the CDR3 DNA reads TGTGCCAGCAGCCTTACAGGGGGAGGAGAGTACGAGCAGTACTTC. Amino acids: CASSLTGGGEYEQYF.

The rearrangement uses TRBV27 and TRBJ2-7; possibly TRBD1 or TRBD2 for D (5 bases each). Per germline, CDR1 MNHEY and CDR2 SMNVEV (reference sequence). The V end lost 3 bases, the J end lost 2 bases, and 8 bases lay between the germline ends. The CDR3 is 13 residues long. The CDR3 bases are TGTGCCAGCAGTTTGGGACGGGCCTACGAGCAGTACTTC. It encodes CASSLGRAYEQYF.

Details on this clone: A read error may produce the germline difference seen at one junction end. The rearrangement joins TRBV7-7 to TRBJ2-1; possibly TRBD1 or TRBD2 for D (5 bases each). Germline assignment: CDR1 SSHAT and CDR2 FNYEAQ (reference sequence). The CDR3 is 16 residues long. Here the CDR3 reads CASSPYRGWGENEQFF. As DNA, the CDR3 is TGTGCTAGCAGCCCTTATCGGGGCTGGGGAGAAAATGAGCAGTTCTTC.

Worth noting for this clone: Germline and junction disagree at one end, which may indicate a read error. The genes are TRBV7-7 and TRBJ2-3, with D hard to call. Germline V CDR1 and CDR2: SSHAT, FNYEAQ (reference sequence). This CDR3 is 14 amino acids long. The CDR3 reads CASSPGPLSDTQYF. In DNA, the CDR3 is TGTGCTAGCAGCCCAGGTCCCCTGTCAGATACGCAGTATTTT.

CDR3 DNA sequence: TGTGCCAGCAGCCCAGGGCCAGATACGCAGTATTTT. Amino acids: CASSPGPDTQYF. The rearrangement links TRBV7-9 to TRBJ2-3; D may be TRBD1 (5 bases). Per the germline V gene, CDR1 is SEHNR and CDR2 is FQNEAQ (reference sequence). This CDR3 is 12 amino acids long. The ends were cut back, 5 bases at V and 4 bases at J, with 7 bases in the middle. Supplemented by reference TRBV7-9 and TRBJ2-3, the full variable domain reads DTGVSQNPRHKITKRGQNVTFRCDPISEHNRLYWYRQTLGQGPEFLTYFQNEAQLEKSRLLSDRFSAERPKGSFSTLEIQRTEQGDSAMYLCASSPGPDTQYFGPGTRLTVL.

The chain employs TRBV27 and TRBJ2-2; 13 bases fit TRBD2. The CDR3 sequence is 17 residues long. CDR1 MNHEY and CDR2 SMNVEV come from the germline V gene (reference sequence). Trimming took 6 bases from V and 0 from J; bases not matched to a gene: 4. The CDR3 reads CASRLAGGGANTGELFF. As DNA, the CDR3 is TGTGCCAGCAGACTAGCGGGAGGGGGAGCGAACACCGGGGAGCTGTTTTTT.

A remark on this clone: The sample has other DNA sequences that encode this CDR3 too. The chain employs TRBV7-8 and TRBJ1-3; D not resolved. The V gene lost 3 bases and the J gene lost 0 bases, with 12 bases spanning the gap. Germline-derived CDR1 and CDR2 are SGHVS and FQNEAQ. CDR3 length: 16 amino acids. CDR3 coding DNA: TGTGCCAGCAGCTTCAGTAGACTTGGCTCTGGAAACACCATATATTTT. Encoded protein: CASSFSRLGSGNTIYF.

The chain carries TRBV11-3 and TRBJ2-5; no firm D call. Germline CDR1 is SGHNT and CDR2 is YENEEA. This CDR3 region has 14 residues. V was clipped by 5 bases and J by 2 bases, with 12 bases between them. The CDR3 sequence: CASSRATAQETQYF. The DNA for the CDR3 is TGTGCCAGCAGCCGGGCAACGGCGCAAGAGACCCAGTACTTC.

This clone was detected many times. The J gene is TRBJ2-2, the V gene TRBV4-1; 7 bases align to TRBD2. This CDR3 contains 19 residues. Germline-derived CDR1 and CDR2 are MGHRA and YSYEKL. The V and J ends lost 1 base and 7 bases, in that order; junction bases with no gene match: 18. The DNA of the CDR3 is TGCGCCAGCAGCCAAGGGGAGGGGAACCGGGACTACTCGTACGGGGAGCTGTTTTTT. Translating it yields CASSQGEGNRDYSYGELFF.

This clone was detected only once. The chain uses TRBV9 and TRBJ2-7; 13 bases are a match to TRBD2. V dropped 3 bases and J dropped 2; count of bases not matched to a gene: 2. The CDR3 has 15 residues. Germline V gene data show CDR1 as SGDLS and CDR2 as YYNGEE. In nucleotides, the CDR3 is TGTGCCAGCAGCGCAGGGACTAGCGGGACCTACGAGCAGTACTTC. Translation: CASSAGTSGTYEQYF.

This chain uses TRBV6-4 with TRBJ2-1; perhaps TRBD2 as D (5 bases). Trimming shortened V by 3 bases and J by 5 bases, and 23 bases separated the two germline ends. This CDR3 is 18 amino acids long. Looked up from germline, CDR1 is MRHNA and CDR2 is SNTAGT. CDR3 amino acids: CASSESRDGRFQHNEQFF. CDR3 in DNA: TGTGCCAGCAGTGAATCACGGGATGGCCGCTTTCAACACAATGAGCAGTTCTTC.

This chain connects TRBV5-1 to TRBJ2-3; TRBD1 matches 8 bases. Trimming at V came to 1 base and at J to 3 bases, leaving 4 bases not matched to a gene. The CDR3 is 15 residues long. CDR1 is SGHRS, CDR2 YFSETQ, per germline. Written as DNA, the CDR3 is TGCGCCAGCAGCTTGAGGACAGGGACAACAGATACGCAGTATTTT. This encodes CASSLRTGTTDTQYF.

The V call is TRBV19, the J call TRBJ2-7, with a possible D match to TRBD1 (6 bases). The CDR3 spans 15 residues. Germline loops: CDR1 LNHDA, CDR2 SQIVND (reference sequence). The ends were cut back, 3 bases at V and 5 bases at J, with 17 bases in the middle. The CDR3 sequence is CASSIYMGAGDEQYF. The CDR3 nucleotides are TGTGCCAGTAGTATTTACATGGGGGCAGGGGACGAGCAGTACTTC. The whole variable domain, remainder taken from reference TRBV19 and TRBJ2-7, is DGGITQSPKYLFRKEGQNVTLSCEQNLNHDAMYWYRQDPGQGLRLIYYSQIVNDFQKGDIAEGYSVSREKKESFPLTVTSAQKNPTAFYLCASSIYMGAGDEQYFGPGTRLTVT.

The chain couples TRBV9 to TRBJ2-1; TRBD2 might be the D (5 bases). Germline CDR1 reads SGDLS; CDR2 reads YYNGEE. Trimming stripped 1 base from V and 8 bases from J, with 10 bases between. CDR3 length equals 13 residues. The CDR3 bases are TGTGCCAGCAGCGTAAACGGGAAACATGAGCAGTTCTTC. Encoded protein: CASSVNGKHEQFF. Drawing the rest from reference TRBV9 and TRBJ2-1, the complete variable domain is DSGVTQTPKHLITATGQRVTLRCSPRSGDLSVYWYQQSLDQGLQFLIQYYNGEERAKGNILERFSAQQFPDLHSELNLSSLELGDSALYFCASSVNGKHEQFFGPGTRLTVL.

The rearrangement joins TRBV10-2 to TRBJ2-7; a possible D gene is TRBD1 (6 bases). Trimming pared 6 bases from V and 3 bases from J, leaving 12 bases between. Germline V gene data show CDR1 as WSHSY and CDR2 as SAAADI. The CDR3 has 13 residues. CDR3 region: CASRDSGHYEQYF. CDR3 DNA sequence: TGCGCCAGCAGGGACAGCGGACACTACGAGCAGTACTTC.

This clone has a single count. The J gene is TRBJ2-7, the V gene TRBV4-2; tentative D call: TRBD1 (5 bases). In germline, CDR1 is LGHNA, CDR2 YNFKEQ. The CDR3 totals 16 residues. Trimming took 0 bases from V and 3 from J, leaving 15 bases between them. CDR3 DNA sequence: TGTGCCAGCAGCCAAGAAAGGGGCCAACCCTTCTACGAGCAGTACTTC. This encodes CASSQERGQPFYEQYF.

The chain carries TRBV4-1 and TRBJ2-5; D might be TRBD2 (7 bases). Germline assignment: CDR1 MGHRA and CDR2 YSYEKL. The CDR3 is made up of 13 amino acids. V gave up 0 bases and J gave up 9 bases, with 11 bases separating them. The CDR3 DNA follows: TGCGCCAGCAGCCAAGATAGGGGGGGACCCCAGTACTTC. Protein: CASSQDRGGPQYF.

This chain connects TRBV18 to TRBJ2-7; D ambiguous. With 4 bases removed from V and 2 bases from J, the gap between germline ends came to 6 bases. Germline V gene data show CDR1 as KGHSH and CDR2 as LQKENI. The CDR3 consists of 12 residues. The CDR3 protein is CASSLDTYEQYF. CDR3 in DNA: TGTGCCAGCTCACTCGACACCTACGAGCAGTACTTC.

The chain joins TRBV7-9 to TRBJ2-7, with D tentatively TRBD1 (6 bases). The germline V and J ends were trimmed by 1 base and 4 bases, with 11 bases remaining between them. The V gene's germline CDR1 is SEHNR and CDR2 FQNEAQ (reference sequence). CDR3 length: 14 residues. The CDR3 DNA is TGTGCCAGCAGCTTAGTCGACAGGAATTACGAGCAGTACTTC. Amino acid sequence: CASSLVDRNYEQYF.

J is TRBJ2-1 and V is TRBV27, with TRBD2 as a possible D gene (5 bases). V was pared by 5 bases and J by 0 bases, with 20 bases between. CDR1 MNHEY and CDR2 SMNVEV come from the germline V gene (reference sequence). The CDR3 sequence is 18 residues long. DNA for the CDR3: TGTGCCAGCAGTCTAGGGATTGGAGCGGTTCCCTCCTACAATGAGCAGTTCTTC. Protein: CASSLGIGAVPSYNEQFF.

The chain couples TRBV30 to TRBJ1-5; D ambiguous. Germline lookup yields CDR1 GTSNPN and CDR2 SVGIG (reference sequence). V lost 3 bases and J lost 4, with 7 bases in between. This CDR3 spans 12 amino acids. Here the CDR3 reads CAWRNQNQPQHF. The CDR3, as DNA: TGTGCCTGGAGGAATCAGAATCAGCCCCAGCATTTT.

The V gene is TRBV11-2, the J gene TRBJ2-1, with 14 bases aligning to TRBD2. The germline CDR1 and CDR2 sequences are SGHAT and FQNNGV. This CDR3 region has 16 residues. V lost 5 bases to trimming and J lost 7 bases; unmatched junction nucleotides: 7. Here the CDR3 reads CASSPPGLAGANEQFF. In DNA form, the CDR3 reads TGTGCCAGCAGCCCGCCGGGACTAGCGGGAGCAAATGAGCAGTTCTTC.